The 8 T cell receptor beta chains presented below share a single source sample, sequenced in a study of cytotoxic CD8 clonotypes in ibrutinib-treated CLL. The protocol was immunoSEQ multiplex PCR, while the TCRdb copy is restricted to in-frame clones and leaves out a portion. The sample consists of about 160,000 clones, over 65% of them appearing once. The source was PBMCs, collected after 12 months of ibrutinib treatment. The source of these receptors is a human donor with chronic lymphocytic leukemia.

The CDR3: CASSYDRFRSPLHF. DNA for the CDR3: TGTGCCAGCAGTTACGACAGGTTTCGTTCACCCCTCCACTTT. The chain links TRBV6-6 to TRBJ1-6, with D possibly being TRBD1 (6 bases). Germline V CDR1 and CDR2: MNHNY, SVGAGI (reference sequence). The CDR3 has 14 amino acids. V was cut by 2 bases and J by 9 bases, with 11 bases left in between.

This clone was observed a single time. This chain uses TRBV4-3 with TRBJ2-1, with TRBD2 identical over 13 bases. This CDR3 spans 16 amino acids. The ends lost 4 bases at V and 6 bases at J; junction bases unmatched: 6. Per the germline V gene, CDR1 is LGHNA and CDR2 is YSLEER. The CDR3 DNA follows: TGCGCCAGCAGCCGCCCCGGACTAGCGGGAGTCAATGAGCAGTTCTTC. Protein sequence: CASSRPGLAGVNEQFF.

V and J are TRBV28 and TRBJ1-5, with D possibly TRBD1 on 5 matching bases. CDR3 length equals 15 residues. Trimming pared 2 bases from V and 4 bases from J, leaving 12 bases between. Germline assignment: CDR1 MDHEN and CDR2 SYDVKM. In DNA form, the CDR3 reads TGTGCCAGCAGTTTAGAGGGGCGATCTAATCAGCCCCAGCATTTT. It yields the protein CASSLEGRSNQPQHF.

This clone was found a few times. V is TRBV7-2 and J is TRBJ2-1; D is perhaps TRBD2 (5 bases). V was shortened by 8 bases and J by 1 base, with 18 bases between the two germline ends. The CDR3 contains 16 residues. Germline V gene lookup returns CDR1 SGHTA and CDR2 FQGNSA. CDR3 DNA: TGTGCCAGCCTTCCGGGAAGCGGAGAGTCCTACAATGAGCAGTTCTTC. Encoded protein: CASLPGSGESYNEQFF. The full variable domain, in which reference TRBV7-2 and TRBJ2-1 provide the parts outside the CDR3, is GAGVSQSPSNKVTEKGKDVELRCDPISGHTALYWYRQSLGQGLEFLIYFQGNSAPDKSGLPSDRFSAERTGGSVSTLTIQRTQQEDSAVYLCASLPGSGESYNEQFFGPGTRLTVL.

This sequence joins TRBV5-6 and TRBJ2-7, with TRBD2 as a possible D gene (5 bases). Germline CDR1 and CDR2: SGHDT and YYEEEE. The CDR3 is 13 amino acids. Trimming shortened V by 2 bases and J by 0 bases, and 6 bases separated the two germline ends. The CDR3 DNA is TGTGCCAGCAGCTTCCGGGGCTCCTACGAGCAGTACTTC. This sequence encodes CASSFRGSYEQYF.

This clone was counted only a few times. V and J are TRBV5-5 and TRBJ2-5; 8 nucleotides line up with TRBD1. CDR1 SGHKS and CDR2 YYEKEE come from the germline V gene (reference sequence). V dropped 4 bases and J dropped 5; count of bases not matched to a gene: 7. CDR3 length: 14 residues. For the CDR3, the DNA is TGTGCCAGCAGCGTGCCAGGGGGCCCTGAGACCCAGTACTTC. The encoded protein is CASSVPGGPETQYF.

The chain recombines TRBV11-2 with TRBJ2-1; TRBD2 matches at 7 bases. Germline loops: CDR1 SGHAT, CDR2 FQNNGV. This CDR3 has 14 amino acids. J gave up 8 bases and V 1 base, and 5 bases lay outside the gene matches. CDR3 in DNA: TGTGCCAGCAGCTTAGGGCAGGGAGGGGATGAGCAGTTCTTC. Translation gives CASSLGQGGDEQFF.

V usage is TRBV2 and J usage is TRBJ2-7, with a tentative D call TRBD1 (6 bases). V dropped 5 bases and J dropped 4 bases, with 12 bases sitting between them. CDR1 and CDR2 from the germline V gene are SNHLY and FYNNEI. CDR3 size: 13 residues. CDR3 bases: TGTGCCAGCAGTAGAGACAGGCAGTACGAGCAGTACTTC. It specifies CASSRDRQYEQYF.